This T cell receptor beta chain was retrieved from a study of identical twins. This clonotype was observed a few times. Its cognate antigen is unknown. Each CDR3 protein is one row after TCRdb ran MiXCR on the 5' RACE reads. The table lists hundreds of thousands of distinct CDR3 sequences, 20% to 25% of them singletons, with about 2.7% in the top ten. Study observations and caveats: Twins shared out-of-frame alpha sequences with excess low generation probability.

Germline V gene sequence: CDR1 MNHEY, CDR2 SVGAGI. V trimming: 0 bases; J trimming: 11 bases; junction bases outside the gene matches: 6. This CDR3 spans 15 amino acids. These data were likewise used in another study, on T cells expressing NK-cell markers. From that report: In sorted CD3+CD56+NKG2C+, CD3+CD56+NKG2C- and CD3+CD56-NKG2C+ T cells, TCR beta repertoires were obtained. Over 5 donors carried dominant NKG2C+ clonotypes that made up roughly 1.0-7.0% of their CD8+ T cells. No clear determination of HCMV specificity was made for expanded NKG2C+ T cell clones.

This clonotype originated in a woman aged 18-29 years in good health. The chain combines TRBV6-5 with TRBJ2-1, with 11 bases that match TRBD2. What was sequenced was CD4+ T cells sorted from blood. Here the CDR3 DNA reads TGTGCCAGCAGTTACTCGTGGCGACTAGCGGGGCAGCAGTTCTTC. Amino acids: CASSYSWRLAGQQFF.